This TCR beta chain was sequenced during a study of graft-versus-host responses after intestinal transplantation. Study summary: As for transplant type, recipients had multivisceral, liver-intestinal, or isolated intestinal grafts. All recipients got anti-thymocyte globulin induction, then tacrolimus and steroids for approximately 3 years. General study findings and limits: Graft-donor T cell macrochimerism in patients accompanied high graft-versus-host to host-versus-graft clonal ratios in allografts. GvH clones turned up in recipient marrow; some had shown up first in ileum or blood.

This CDR3 is built from 16 residues. CDR1 and CDR2 from the germline V gene are SGHDT and YYEEEE. V gave up 0 bases and J gave up 0 bases, with 12 bases separating them. On this clone itself: Its antigen remains unidentified.

Time point reported: postoperative day 105 after intestinal transplantation (dayNNNN = postoperative day). Both intraepithelial and lamina propria lymphocytes were released by processing graft tissue. Clones were read by immunoSEQ multiplex PCR, and TCRdb kept only the in-frame ones, dropping some. The sample has roughly 3,600 clones, 60% to 85% seen once; the top ten hold approximately 7%. The chain combines TRBV5-6 with TRBJ1-2; D unclear. The sequence derives from a human patient who received an intestinal transplant, so some T cells may come from the graft donor. The sequences come from ileum tissue, collected 105 days after intestinal transplantation. As DNA, the CDR3 is TGTGCCAGCAGCTTGGAAGTGCGCAGCGCTAACTATGGCTACACCTTC. Translated: CASSLEVRSANYGYTF.